This is a list of T cell receptor beta chains from one sample in a study of T-cell reconstitution after alpha-beta-depleted transplantation in children. Using its own MiXCR run on the PCR reads, TCRdb lists one record per CDR3 protein. This sample has about 400,000 distinct CDR3 sequences, with 10% to 15% found just once. The input for sequencing was PBMCs, taken from the stem cell graft. Receptor source: a human donor who donated a stem cell graft to a child with Fanconi anemia. The CDR3 runs from the conserved cysteine through the conserved F or W. D genes are given only for firm matches. Clone sizes are given selectively: once, few, many, or a class where the clone is expanded.

D gene: NA
J gene: TRBJ1-2
clone size: NA
V gene: TRBV5-6
CDR3 DNA: TGTGCCAGCAGCTCGTTCCAGCGCCATAACTATGGCTACACCTTC
CDR3 protein: CASSSFQRHNYGYTF

D gene: TRBD2
J gene: TRBJ2-5
clone size: few
V gene: TRBV20-1
CDR3 DNA: TGCAGTGCAGCAAGGATCCTAGCGGGGGGGGAGACCCAGTACTTC
CDR3 protein: CSAARILAGGETQYF

D gene: NA
J gene: TRBJ2-1
clone size: NA
V gene: TRBV19
CDR3 DNA: TGTGCCAGTAGTCACGGACAGAGCACGTTCTTC
CDR3 protein: CASSHGQSTFF

D gene: NA
J gene: TRBJ2-6
clone size: NA
V gene: TRBV28
CDR3 DNA: TGTGCCAGCAGCCCTTCGGAGGCTGGGGCCAACGTCCTGACTTTC
CDR3 protein: CASSPSEAGANVLTF

D gene: NA
J gene: TRBJ2-1
clone size: many
V gene: TRBV2
CDR3 DNA: TGTGCCAGCAGAGTAGGACAGTACAATGAGCAGTTCTTC
CDR3 protein: CASRVGQYNEQFF

D gene: TRBD1
J gene: TRBJ2-2
clone size: NA
V gene: TRBV29-1
CDR3 DNA: TGCAGCGCCCCTCGTCCCGGGACAGGGACGAACACCGGGGAGCTGTTTTTT
CDR3 protein: CSAPRPGTGTNTGELFF

D gene: NA
J gene: TRBJ2-3
clone size: few
V gene: TRBV11-1
CDR3 DNA: TGTGCCAGCAGCTTAGTTAGCCCGTCTCCGTCTAGCACAGATACGCAGTATTTT
CDR3 protein: CASSLVSPSPSSTDTQYF

D gene: NA
J gene: TRBJ1-2
clone size: NA
V gene: TRBV19
CDR3 DNA: TGTGCCAGTAGTACGGAGGACAGCTATGGCTACACCTTC
CDR3 protein: CASSTEDSYGYTF

D gene: NA
J gene: TRBJ2-1
clone size: NA
V gene: TRBV10-3
CDR3 DNA: TGTGCCATCAGCGGGGACGTTGATGAGCAGTTCTTC
CDR3 protein: CAISGDVDEQFF

D gene: NA
J gene: TRBJ2-7
clone size: many
V gene: TRBV6-2/TRBV6-3
CDR3 DNA: TGTGCCAGCAGTTACTGGTCAGCGGATTCCTACGAGCAGTACTTC
CDR3 protein: CASSYWSADSYEQYF

D gene: NA
J gene: TRBJ1-1
clone size: many
V gene: TRBV6-2/TRBV6-3
CDR3 DNA: TGTGCCAGCAGTTACATAAAAAACACTGAAGCTTTCTTT
CDR3 protein: CASSYIKNTEAFF

D gene: NA
J gene: TRBJ1-1
clone size: NA
V gene: TRBV7-2
CDR3 DNA: TGTGCCAGCAGCCATGGGGTCGGGGGTGGAACTGAAGCTTTCTTT
CDR3 protein: CASSHGVGGGTEAFF

D gene: NA
J gene: TRBJ1-4
clone size: many
V gene: TRBV6-2/TRBV6-3
CDR3 DNA: TGTGCCAGCAGTTCCAAGTTGCGAACTAATGAAAAACTGTTTTTT
CDR3 protein: CASSSKLRTNEKLFF

D gene: NA
J gene: TRBJ1-1
clone size: many
V gene: TRBV25-1
CDR3 DNA: TGTGCCAGCAGTGAATCTCACATCATGGAAGCTTTCTTT
CDR3 protein: CASSESHIMEAFF

D gene: NA
J gene: TRBJ2-3
clone size: many
V gene: TRBV7-8
CDR3 DNA: TGTGCCAGCAGCTTCCTGAGGGGATCAGATACGCAGTATTTT
CDR3 protein: CASSFLRGSDTQYF

D gene: NA
J gene: TRBJ2-5
clone size: NA
V gene: TRBV7-9
CDR3 DNA: TGTGCCAGCAGCCACGCAGGGGCTACGGAGACCCAGTACTTC
CDR3 protein: CASSHAGATETQYF

D gene: NA
J gene: TRBJ1-1
clone size: many
V gene: TRBV19
CDR3 DNA: TGTGCCAGTATTGGGGGGCCCACTGAAGCTTTCTTT
CDR3 protein: CASIGGPTEAFF

D gene: NA
J gene: TRBJ2-5
clone size: few
V gene: TRBV5-1
CDR3 DNA: TGCGCCAGCAGCTTGGCCGGTAGTGGGGTTAAGACCCAGTACTTC
CDR3 protein: CASSLAGSGVKTQYF

D gene: NA
J gene: TRBJ1-5
clone size: NA
V gene: TRBV20-1
CDR3 DNA: TGCAGTGCTCGAAACCAACAGGGTGGTCGCAATCAGCCCCAGCATTTT
CDR3 protein: CSARNQQGGRNQPQHF

D gene: TRBD2
J gene: TRBJ2-5
clone size: many
V gene: TRBV5-1
CDR3 DNA: TGCGCCAGCATCCGTAGCGGGGGGGCCGGGGAGACCCAGTACTTC
CDR3 protein: CASIRSGGAGETQYF